The 18 T cell receptor beta chains in this list originate from one sample, sequenced in a study of shared clonotypes between healthy human individuals. Only CD45RO-negative cells positively selected for CCR7 counted as naive CD8 cells, so terminally differentiated effector memory CD45RA+ cells were excluded. The assay was immunoSEQ multiplex PCR, and TCRdb's table has in-frame clones only and misses some. The top ten hold 1% to 1.5% of the sample, which has nearly 2 million clones, just under 95% seen once. Sequenced input: naive CD8+ T cells sorted from blood. Receptors originate from a man in his late teens or twenties in good health.

Concerning this clone itself: Other DNA sequences in the sample encode the same CDR3. V and J are TRBV5-4 and TRBJ2-3; D is undetermined. From germline, CDR1 is SGHNT and CDR2 YYREEE (reference sequence). The ends were cut back, 0 bases at V and 0 bases at J, with 8 bases in the middle. There are 15 residues in the CDR3. DNA for the CDR3: TGTGCCAGCAGCTTGGTCGGCGGAAGCACAGATACGCAGTATTTT. Amino acids: CASSLVGGSTDTQYF.

This chain joins TRBV2 and TRBJ2-1, with D possibly called TRBD1 or TRBD2 (5 bases each). Germline CDR1 SNHLY, CDR2 FYNNEI. The CDR3 loop spans 14 amino acids. V was cut by 2 bases and J by 10 bases, with 15 bases left in between. CDR3 sequence (DNA): TGTGCCAGCAGTGAACGGCAGGGACCTGGGGAGCAGTTCTTC. It encodes CASSERQGPGEQFF. The full variable domain, with the rest looked up from reference TRBV2 and TRBJ2-1, is EPEVTQTPSHQVTQMGQEVILRCVPISNHLYFYWYRQILGQKVEFLVSFYNNEISEKSEIFDDQFSVERPDGSNFTLKIRSTKLEDSAMYFCASSERQGPGEQFFGPGTRLTVL.

V usage is TRBV19 and J usage is TRBJ1-1; possibly TRBD1 for D (6 bases). Between the trimmed V and J ends, which lost 10 bases and 4 bases, there was a span of 16 bases. The CDR3 sequence is 13 residues long. Germline assignment: CDR1 LNHDA and CDR2 SQIVND (reference sequence). CDR3 region: CATSLWGATEAFF. In DNA form, the CDR3 reads TGTGCCACCTCCCTTTGGGGGGCCACTGAAGCTTTCTTT.

The chain employs TRBV5-1 and TRBJ2-7; D may be TRBD1 (6 bases). Trimming left V 2 bases short and J 1 base short, with 13 bases between. Germline CDR1 SGHRS, CDR2 YFSETQ. The CDR3 sequence is 15 residues long. Written as DNA, the CDR3 is TGCGCCAGCAGCTTAGCAGGGGCTACGTCCTACGAGCAGTACTTC. It translates to CASSLAGATSYEQYF.

The chain joins TRBV7-2 to TRBJ1-5; TRBD1 agrees at 7 bases. This CDR3 is 13 amino acids long. The V and J ends lost 4 bases and 7 bases, in that order; junction bases with no gene match: 4. The germline CDR1 and CDR2 sequences are SGHTA and FQGNSA. CDR3 sequence: CASSWATGQPQHF. The CDR3, as DNA: TGTGCCAGCAGCTGGGCGACAGGGCAGCCCCAGCATTTT.

The CDR3 region has the DNA TGCGCCAGCAGCCAAGTTCGACAGATACTGAACACTGAAGCTTTCTTT. Encoded protein: CASSQVRQILNTEAFF. The chain has TRBV4-3 and TRBJ1-1, with D perhaps TRBD1 (5 bases). The germline gives CDR1 LGHNA, CDR2 YSLEER. Deletions cut 1 base from V and 0 bases from J, with 12 bases between. The CDR3 has 16 amino acids.

This clone was detected only a few times. This rearrangement joins TRBV5-4 to TRBJ1-1; D possibly corresponds to TRBD1 (5 bases). CDR3 length: 14 residues. V lost 3 bases, J lost 3 bases, and 12 bases lay in between. Germline CDR1 reads SGHNT; CDR2 reads YYREEE (reference sequence). Here the CDR3 reads CASSSISGHTEAFF. CDR3 in DNA: TGTGCCAGCAGCTCCATTTCAGGGCACACTGAAGCTTTCTTT.

The chain has TRBV7-8 and TRBJ2-7; 7 bases agree with TRBD2. CDR1 and CDR2 from the germline V gene are SGHVS and FQNEAQ. This CDR3 is built from 16 residues. J lost 2 bases, V lost 1 base, and 8 bases had no gene match. In nucleotides, the CDR3 is TGTGCCAGCAGCTTAGTACCTGGCGGGGGTACCTACGAGCAGTACTTC. Its protein is CASSLVPGGGTYEQYF.

V gene TRBV19 combines with J gene TRBJ2-3; TRBD2 agrees at 10 bases. The CDR3 loop spans 18 amino acids. The V gene's germline CDR1 is LNHDA and CDR2 SQIVND (reference sequence). Trimming removed 5 bases from V and 1 base from J; junction bases left unmatched: 12. This CDR3 reads CASSGKLPTSGGTDTQYF. The CDR3 DNA reads as TGTGCCAGTAGTGGCAAACTCCCCACTAGCGGGGGCACAGATACGCAGTATTTT.

The CDR3 spells CASSQATGQGAHEQYF. The CDR3 DNA follows: TGCGCCAGCAGCCAAGCCACAGGACAGGGGGCGCATGAGCAGTACTTC. The rearrangement joins TRBV4-1 to TRBJ2-7, with 11 nucleotides matching TRBD1. Trimming took 1 base from V and 7 from J; bases not matched to a gene: 9. Germline values: CDR1 MGHRA, CDR2 YSYEKL. The CDR3 is 16 amino acids.

Points on this clone: The identical CDR3 is also encoded by other nucleotide sequences in the sample. The chain is built from TRBV30 and TRBJ1-1; D gene unclear. CDR1 and CDR2 from the germline V gene are GTSNPN and SVGIG (reference sequence). The CDR3 totals 12 residues. Trimming shortened V by 3 bases and J by 5 bases, and 10 bases separated the two germline ends. The CDR3 is CAWSPEGTEAFF. The CDR3 DNA is TGTGCCTGGAGCCCAGAGGGAACTGAAGCTTTCTTT.

The count of this clone is one. In nucleotides, the CDR3 is TGTGCCAGCAGCTTCAGGGGAGCTCGGCAAAATGAGCAGTTCTTC. Translated, it gives CASSFRGARQNEQFF. The chain recombines TRBV7-9 with TRBJ2-1; perhaps TRBD1 as D (6 bases). CDR1 and CDR2 (germline): SEHNR, FQNEAQ (reference sequence). The V end lost 3 bases, the J end lost 7 bases, and 16 bases lay between the germline ends. CDR3 size: 15 residues.

The chain joins TRBV28 to TRBJ2-1, with D hard to call. Germline V gene sequence: CDR1 MDHEN, CDR2 SYDVKM. Trimming cost V 8 bases and J 4 bases, with 27 bases left between them. The CDR3 is made up of 18 amino acids. As DNA, the CDR3 is TGTGCCAGCCGATCGGGCTACAAATCGTTCCCAGGTTACAATGAGCAGTTCTTC. It yields the protein CASRSGYKSFPGYNEQFF.

This sequence joins TRBV7-6 and TRBJ2-5; D is unclear. The CDR3 length is 15 residues. The germline gives CDR1 SGHVS, CDR2 FNYEAQ. V was cut by 0 bases and J by 5 bases, with 13 bases left in between. CDR3 loop: CASSLALELRETQYF. The CDR3, as DNA: TGTGCCAGCAGCTTAGCGCTAGAGCTTCGGGAGACCCAGTACTTC.

This CDR3 reads CASSGPDSILVIGYTF. The CDR3 DNA reads TGTGCCAGCAGTGGTCCGGACTCTATTCTGGTGATTGGCTACACCTTC. The chain joins TRBV2 to TRBJ1-2; D gene ambiguous. Trimming cost V 4 bases and J 7 bases, with 22 bases left between them. Germline V lookup: CDR1 SNHLY, CDR2 FYNNEI. CDR3 length: 16 residues. Variable domain in full (rest from reference TRBV2 and TRBJ1-2): EPEVTQTPSHQVTQMGQEVILRCVPISNHLYFYWYRQILGQKVEFLVSFYNNEISEKSEIFDDQFSVERPDGSNFTLKIRSTKLEDSAMYFCASSGPDSILVIGYTFGSGTRLTVV.

The chain uses TRBV5-6 and TRBJ2-3; TRBD2 might be the D (5 bases). Germline V lookup: CDR1 SGHDT, CDR2 YYEEEE. V was trimmed by 4 bases and J by 9 bases, leaving 12 bases between them. The CDR3 is made up of 12 amino acids. The DNA of the CDR3 is TGTGCCAGCAGCGTTAGCGAGATGACGCAGTATTTT. Residues: CASSVSEMTQYF.

This rearrangement joins TRBV15 to TRBJ1-1, with a tentative D call TRBD1 (5 bases). Looked up from germline, CDR1 is LNHNV and CDR2 is YYDKDF (reference sequence). There are 14 residues in the CDR3. V gave up 9 bases and J gave up 3 bases, with 17 bases separating them. Written as DNA, the CDR3 is TGTGCCACTCGTCAGGGAGGGGAAGACACTGAAGCTTTCTTT. Amino acids: CATRQGGEDTEAFF. The variable domain in full, completed from reference TRBV15 and TRBJ1-1, reads DAMVIQNPRYQVTQFGKPVTLSCSQTLNHNVMYWYQQKSSQAPKLLFHYYDKDFNNEADTPDNFQSRRPNTSFCFLDIRSPGLGDTAMYLCATRQGGEDTEAFFGQGTRLTVV.

J is TRBJ2-5 and V is TRBV30; 7 nucleotides align to TRBD1. The CDR3 extends over 13 amino acids. V shed 8 bases and J 4 bases; nucleotides not matched to a gene: 10. Germline V gene data show CDR1 as GTSNPN and CDR2 as SVGIG (reference sequence). DNA for the CDR3: TGTGCCGGAGAGGTAGGGGGCACAGAGACCCAGTACTTC. As protein: CAGEVGGTETQYF.